Following are 21 T cell receptor beta chains from one sample sequenced in a study of T cells in Graves' hyperthyroidism and ophthalmopathy. TCR beta CDR3 regions were amplified from RNA. HTBI primers were the set used in a first-round RT-PCR of the TCR CDR3. In TCRdb, the multiplex PCR reads were re-called with MiXCR into one record per CDR3 protein. In the table there are 350,000 to 400,000 distinct CDR3 sequences, around 14% of which are singletons. The specimen was blood. These receptors were obtained from a woman aged 25 to 39 with Graves' hyperthyroidism.

This clonotype was counted at least ten times. CDR3 protein: CASSFSGGRETQYF. For the CDR3, the DNA is TGTGCCAGCAGTTTCTCAGGGGGCCGGGAGACCCAGTACTTC. This chain joins TRBV28 and TRBJ2-5, with TRBD1 matching 8 bases. The CDR3 length is 14 residues. CDR1 MDHEN and CDR2 SYDVKM come from the germline V gene. With V trimmed by 3 bases and J by 5 bases, 5 bases remained unmatched.

This clonotype was detected only a few times. This chain links TRBV28 with TRBJ1-2; D may be TRBD1 (5 bases). V gave up 4 bases and J gave up 7 bases, with 19 bases separating them. The germline V gene has CDR1 MDHEN and CDR2 SYDVKM. The CDR3 has 15 residues. DNA for the CDR3: TGTGCCAGCAGTTCCTCAGGGAGCGCTATTTCTGGCTACACCTTC. It yields the protein CASSSSGSAISGYTF.

The V gene is TRBV12-3 or TRBV12-4, the J gene TRBJ2-3, with a possible D match to TRBD2 (6 bases). The V and J ends lost 8 bases and 8 bases respectively, with 17 bases between them. CDR3 size: 13 residues. The CDR3 protein is CASVGGKGGTQYF. The CDR3 DNA reads as TGTGCCAGCGTGGGAGGAAAAGGTGGTACGCAGTATTTT.

J is TRBJ1-5 and V is TRBV28; D ambiguous. Germline-derived CDR1 and CDR2 are MDHEN and SYDVKM. Deletions cut 11 bases from V and 1 base from J, with 9 bases between. The CDR3 runs 12 residues. The CDR3 nucleotides are TGTGCCTGCCAGCCGAGCAATCAGCCCCAGCATTTT. Residues: CACQPSNQPQHF.

This clonotype came up many times. The V gene is TRBV20-1, the J gene TRBJ2-7; D is perhaps TRBD2 (6 bases). The V and J ends lost 2 bases and 5 bases respectively, with 13 bases between them. The CDR3 has 13 residues. Germline loops: CDR1 DFQATT, CDR2 SNEGSKA (reference sequence). The CDR3 region is CSARMGGENEQYF. The CDR3 DNA reads as TGCAGTGCTAGAATGGGGGGAGAGAACGAGCAGTACTTC.

This rearrangement joins TRBV19 to TRBJ2-4; maybe TRBD2 (5 bases). The CDR3 length is 14 residues. Germline loops: CDR1 LNHDA, CDR2 SQIVND (reference sequence). V lost 1 base to trimming and J lost 7 bases, with 11 bases between them. The CDR3 bases are TGTGCCAGTAGTATAGGGACTGCCAGCAACATTCAGTACTTC. This codes for CASSIGTASNIQYF.

This clonotype was detected many times. This chain uses TRBV12-3 or TRBV12-4 with TRBJ2-7; tentative D call: TRBD2 (6 bases). This CDR3 region has 14 residues. Trimming removed 8 bases from V and 3 bases from J, with 17 bases in between. The CDR3 sequence is CASGNAGPSYEQYF. CDR3 nucleotide sequence: TGTGCCAGCGGCAATGCGGGGCCGAGCTACGAGCAGTACTTC.

This clonotype was counted at least ten times. This CDR3 is CASSLLSYEQYF. CDR3 in DNA: TGTGCCAGCAGTTTGCTTTCCTACGAGCAGTACTTC. This chain uses TRBV28 with TRBJ2-7, with D hard to call. Trimming cost V 3 bases and J 1 base, with 4 bases left between them. Germline CDR1 reads MDHEN; CDR2 reads SYDVKM. The CDR3 is 12 amino acids.

This chain joins TRBV6-1 and TRBJ1-1; TRBD1 matches at 8 bases. CDR1 and CDR2 (germline): MNHNS, SASEGT. The CDR3 contains 13 residues. With 6 bases clipped from V and 5 bases from J, the junction kept 5 bases outside the gene matches. CDR3 coding DNA: TGTGCCAGCAGCTCCCAGGGGGCAACTGAAGCTTTCTTT. Translated, it gives CASSSQGATEAFF.

This clonotype occurred a few times. The gene calls are TRBV5-1 and TRBJ2-1; 7 nucleotides agree with TRBD2. Germline trimming cut 0 bases from V and 9 bases from J; bases unmatched to any gene: 6. The CDR3 loop spans 14 amino acids. Germline assignment: CDR1 SGHRS and CDR2 YFSETQ. This CDR3 is CASSLGAGEGEQFF. In DNA, the CDR3 is TGCGCCAGCAGCTTGGGTGCGGGAGAAGGTGAGCAGTTCTTC.

The rearrangement joins TRBV27 to TRBJ1-4; tentative D call: TRBD1 (5 bases). V gave up 8 bases and J gave up 2 bases, with 27 bases separating them. The CDR3 length is 19 residues. Germline V CDR1 and CDR2: MNHEY, SMNVEV (reference sequence). This chain's CDR3 is CASSRKSSSGLRTNEKLFF. CDR3 in DNA: TGTGCCAGCTCCCGGAAATCGTCCTCGGGACTCCGGACTAATGAAAAACTGTTTTTT. Drawing the rest from reference TRBV27 and TRBJ1-4, the complete variable domain is EAQVTQNPRYLITVTGKKLTVTCSQNMNHEYMSWYRQDPGLGLRQIYYSMNVEVTDKGDVPEGYKVSRKEKRNFPLILESPSPNQTSLYFCASSRKSSSGLRTNEKLFFGSGTQLSVL.

V is TRBV10-3 and J is TRBJ2-1; weak D call: TRBD2 (6 bases). Germline values: CDR1 ENHRY, CDR2 SYGVKD. Trimming removed 4 bases at V and 5 bases at J, with 15 bases between. The CDR3 loop spans 15 amino acids. This CDR3 reads CAISAVGSLHNEQFF. In nucleotides, the CDR3 is TGTGCCATCAGTGCTGTCGGGAGTTTACACAATGAGCAGTTCTTC.

This clonotype was recorded many times. J is TRBJ2-1 and V is TRBV24-1, with 7 bases matching TRBD1. J gave up 4 bases and V 4 bases, and 6 bases lay outside the gene matches. The CDR3 is 15 amino acids. In germline, CDR1 is KGHDR, CDR2 SFDVKD. CDR3 residues: CATSETPGQYNEQFF. The CDR3 DNA is TGTGCCACCAGTGAAACGCCGGGACAGTACAATGAGCAGTTCTTC.

A note on this clonotype: A much larger clone is a single base away; this may be a read error. J is TRBJ2-7 and V is TRBV10-3, with 8 bases that match TRBD1. Germline V lookup: CDR1 ENHRY, CDR2 SYGVKD. The CDR3 spans 13 residues. CDR3 sequence reads: CAISYGQGYEQCF. Written as DNA, the CDR3 is TGTGCCATCAGCTACGGACAGGGCTACGAGCAGTGCTTC.

This clonotype has at least ten counts. The chain has TRBV27 and TRBJ2-3; maybe TRBD2 (5 bases). The V gene lost 2 bases and the J gene lost 1 base, with 13 bases spanning the gap. The germline V gene encodes CDR1 MNHEY and CDR2 SMNVEV (reference sequence). The CDR3 spans 16 residues. The CDR3 region is CASSLRVAYGTDTQYF. The CDR3 nucleotides read TGTGCCAGCAGTTTAAGGGTAGCGTATGGCACAGATACGCAGTATTTT.

Only a few counts were recorded for this clonotype. The chain links TRBV20-1 to TRBJ2-7; the D gene could be TRBD1 or TRBD2 (5 bases each). Germline values: CDR1 DFQATT, CDR2 SNEGSKA (reference sequence). The V gene lost 2 bases and the J gene lost 2 bases, with 13 bases spanning the gap. The CDR3 runs 14 residues. In DNA form, the CDR3 reads TGCAGTGCTAGATGGGGTGAGGGGACCTACGAGCAGTACTTC. It is translated as CSARWGEGTYEQYF.

The genes are TRBV6-6 and TRBJ2-3; 8 bases match TRBD1. After removal of 2 bases from V and 0 bases from J, the junction contained 4 bases not matched to a gene. Per germline, CDR1 MNHNY and CDR2 SVGAGI (reference sequence). CDR3 length equals 16 residues. The DNA for the CDR3 is TGTGCCAGCAGTTACGGGACAGGTCATAGCACAGATACGCAGTATTTT. It is translated as CASSYGTGHSTDTQYF.

The DNA for the CDR3 is TGCGCCAGCAGCTTGGGGGGACTGATCAATGAGCAGTTCTTC. Its protein product is CASSLGGLINEQFF. The chain links TRBV5-1 to TRBJ2-1; perhaps TRBD2 as D (6 bases). The ends were cut back, 0 bases at V and 6 bases at J, with 10 bases in the middle. CDR3 size: 14 residues. Germline CDR1 SGHRS, CDR2 YFSETQ.

This clonotype was observed at least ten times. This chain's CDR3 is CASSFRLAGEADTQYF. The CDR3 nucleotides read TGTGCCAGCAGTTTCCGGCTAGCGGGAGAGGCCGATACGCAGTATTTT. The rearrangement uses TRBV28 and TRBJ2-3, with TRBD2 matching over 10 bases. Germline V CDR1 and CDR2: MDHEN, SYDVKM. The CDR3 totals 16 residues. Trimming at V came to 3 bases and at J to 6 bases, leaving 9 bases not matched to a gene.

This clonotype was counted ten times or more. This chain uses TRBV13 with TRBJ2-1, with D possibly being TRBD1 or TRBD2 (6 bases each). Trimming removed 6 bases from V and 2 bases from J, with 14 bases in between. The CDR3 has 15 residues. Germline lookup yields CDR1 PRHDT and CDR2 FYEKMQ (reference sequence). CDR3 nucleotide sequence: TGTGCCAGCAGGCGTACCGGGGGCCCCTACAATGAGCAGTTCTTC. Translation gives CASRRTGGPYNEQFF.

This clonotype was observed a handful of times. This sequence joins TRBV7-2 and TRBJ2-7, with TRBD2 identical over 11 bases. This CDR3 is 14 amino acids long. Trimming at V came to 1 base and at J to 8 bases, leaving 4 bases not matched to a gene. Germline V gives CDR1 SGHTA, CDR2 FQGNSA. The CDR3 protein is CASSLVLAGGQQYF. The CDR3 coding sequence is TGTGCCAGCAGCTTAGTGCTAGCGGGAGGACAGCAGTACTTC.